This TCR beta chain was sequenced in a study of OX40 agonist ivuxolimab in advanced cancers. Study-wide context: The treatment was a fully human IgG2 OX40 agonist, ivuxolimab.

The length of the CDR3 is 17 residues. CDR1 is SGHAT and CDR2 is FQNNGV in the germline V gene. V was shortened by 2 bases and J by 0 bases, with 14 bases between the two germline ends. Samples of blood were obtained at baseline, on cycle 4 day 1, and on cycle 7 day 1. Only in-frame clones appear in the TCRdb table, and some are missing; sequencing was by immunoSEQ multiplex PCR. The repertoire consists of 45,000 to 60,000 clones, with 88% occurring once and the leading ten covering under 10%. The sequenced sample was CD4+ or CD8+ T cells sorted from blood, obtained in a trial of the OX40 agonist ivuxolimab. The genes are TRBV11-2 and TRBJ2-1, with D perhaps matching TRBD2 (5 bases). The TCR was taken from an adult with an advanced solid tumor such as melanoma, head and neck, liver or kidney cancer. CDR3 nucleotides: TGTGCCAGCAGCTTAAGCGGACTGGCGAGCTCCTACAATGAGCAGTTCTTC. It encodes CASSLSGLASSYNEQFF.